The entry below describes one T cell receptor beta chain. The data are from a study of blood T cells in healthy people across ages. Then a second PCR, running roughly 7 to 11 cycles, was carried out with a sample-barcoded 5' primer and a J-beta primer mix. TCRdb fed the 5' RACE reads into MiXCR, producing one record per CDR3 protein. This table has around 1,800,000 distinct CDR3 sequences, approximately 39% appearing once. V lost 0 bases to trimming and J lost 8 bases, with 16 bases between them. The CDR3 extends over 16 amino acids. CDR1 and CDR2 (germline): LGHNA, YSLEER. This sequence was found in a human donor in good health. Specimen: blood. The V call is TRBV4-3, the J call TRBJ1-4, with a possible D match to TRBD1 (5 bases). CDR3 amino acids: CASSQDFARVGEKLFF. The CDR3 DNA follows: TGCGCCAGCAGCCAAGATTTTGCCAGGGTAGGAGAAAAACTGTTTTTT.